Listed here are 24 T cell receptor beta chains from one sample, sequenced in a study of cytomegalovirus exposure and HLA in healthy donors. Both 60 Vbeta primers and 13 Jbeta primers went into the PCR. The assay was immunoSEQ multiplex PCR, and TCRdb's table has in-frame clones only and misses some. This sample has 150,000 to 200,000 clones, with roughly four fifths found just once. The specimen was PBMCs. These receptor sequences come from a woman younger than 45 in good health and CMV-seropositive.

J is TRBJ1-2 and V is TRBV15, with D perhaps TRBD1 (5 bases). This CDR3 spans 14 amino acids. Trimming cost V 0 bases and J 5 bases, with 10 bases left between them. In germline, CDR1 is LNHNV, CDR2 YYDKDF (reference sequence). In DNA, the CDR3 is TGTGCCACCAGCAGAGACAGGGTGAGATATGGCTACACCTTC. This encodes CATSRDRVRYGYTF.

The chain carries TRBV19 and TRBJ1-1; perhaps TRBD1 as D (6 bases). V lost 2 bases, J lost 7 bases, and 8 bases lay in between. Per the germline V gene, CDR1 is LNHDA and CDR2 is SQIVND (reference sequence). The CDR3 is made up of 12 amino acids. CDR3 DNA sequence: TGTGCCAGTAGTATAATCAGGGGTGAAGCTTTCTTT. This sequence encodes CASSIIRGEAFF.

The rearrangement joins TRBV6-1 to TRBJ1-3, with D perhaps matching TRBD1 (5 bases). The CDR3 loop spans 16 amino acids. Between the trimmed V and J ends, which lost 0 bases and 2 bases, there was a span of 11 bases. Germline CDR1 reads MNHNS; CDR2 reads SASEGT. The CDR3 is CASSEAGEGAGNTIYF. In DNA, the CDR3 is TGTGCCAGCAGTGAAGCGGGGGAGGGCGCTGGAAACACCATATATTTT.

V gene TRBV9 combines with J gene TRBJ1-2, with 7 positions matching TRBD1. V was clipped by 3 bases and J by 8 bases; unmatched bases: 7. CDR1 SGDLS and CDR2 YYNGEE come from the germline V gene. The length of the CDR3 is 13 residues. The CDR3 loop is CASSADRVLGYTF. The CDR3 DNA reads TGTGCCAGCAGCGCCGACAGGGTGCTCGGCTACACCTTC.

V gene TRBV7-9 combines with J gene TRBJ1-5; D unclear. Germline CDR1 reads SEHNR; CDR2 reads FQNEAQ (reference sequence). The V gene lost 1 base and the J gene lost 7 bases, with 8 bases spanning the gap. This CDR3 region has 13 residues. The CDR3 loop is CASSLGGGQPQHF. CDR3 bases: TGTGCCAGCAGCTTAGGGGGAGGCCAGCCCCAGCATTTT.

The V gene is TRBV7-9, the J gene TRBJ2-3; 7 bases align to TRBD2. The CDR3 has 16 amino acids. Germline values: CDR1 SEHNR, CDR2 FQNEAQ (reference sequence). Germline trimming cut 2 bases from V and 2 bases from J; bases unmatched to any gene: 7. CDR3 sequence: CASSLTLAGSTDTQYF. Written as DNA, the CDR3 is TGTGCCAGCAGCTTAACCTTAGCGGGCTCCACAGATACGCAGTATTTT.

The rearrangement uses TRBV10-3 and TRBJ1-5; no definite D call. This CDR3 contains 12 residues. Germline CDR1 and CDR2: ENHRY and SYGVKD. The V gene lost 5 bases and the J gene lost 3 bases, with 5 bases spanning the gap. The CDR3 region has the DNA TGTGCCATCAGTCAATTCAATCAGCCCCAGCATTTT. Encoded protein: CAISQFNQPQHF.

The chain is built from TRBV18 and TRBJ1-4, with D perhaps matching TRBD1 (6 bases). V gave up 4 bases and J gave up 0 bases, with 12 bases separating them. The germline CDR1 and CDR2 sequences are KGHSH and LQKENI. CDR3 size: 16 residues. In DNA, the CDR3 is TGTGCCAGCTCACGGACAGCCACCACAACTAATGAAAAACTGTTTTTT. It codes for CASSRTATTTNEKLFF.

With respect to this clone: Within the sample, other DNA sequences also encode this same CDR3. The chain recombines TRBV6-1 with TRBJ1-5; no clear D. The CDR3 has 13 residues. The V end lost 2 bases, the J end lost 2 bases, and 4 bases lay between the germline ends. Per the germline V gene, CDR1 is MNHNS and CDR2 is SASEGT. The CDR3 here is CASSESGNQPQHF. The CDR3 DNA follows: TGTGCCAGCAGTGAATCGGGCAATCAGCCCCAGCATTTT.

The chain recombines TRBV7-9 with TRBJ1-1; D gene uncertain. Looked up from germline, CDR1 is SEHNR and CDR2 is FQNEAQ (reference sequence). This CDR3 contains 13 residues. V lost 5 bases, J lost 3 bases, and 10 bases lay in between. The CDR3 DNA reads TGTGCCAGCAGCCCCGAGCCCGACACTGAAGCTTTCTTT. Translation gives CASSPEPDTEAFF. The full variable domain, in which reference TRBV7-9 and TRBJ1-1 provide the parts outside the CDR3, is DTGVSQNPRHKITKRGQNVTFRCDPISEHNRLYWYRQTLGQGPEFLTYFQNEAQLEKSRLLSDRFSAERPKGSFSTLEIQRTEQGDSAMYLCASSPEPDTEAFFGQGTRLTVV.

This clone appeared a few times. The genes are TRBV25-1 and TRBJ1-4; D not resolved. Germline CDR1 reads MGHDK; CDR2 reads SYGVNS. This CDR3 is 18 amino acids long. Trimming shortened V by 1 base and J by 5 bases, and 20 bases separated the two germline ends. The CDR3 coding sequence is TGTGCCAGCAGTGAATGGGGTTCGGTGAGGGAAAAGAATGAAAAACTGTTTTTT. Encoded protein: CASSEWGSVREKNEKLFF.

The genes are TRBV5-4 and TRBJ1-1; TRBD1 agrees at 9 bases. Looked up from germline, CDR1 is SGHNT and CDR2 is YYREEE (reference sequence). The CDR3 loop spans 18 amino acids. The junction had 14 bases not matched to a gene; V was cut back by 2 bases and J by 3 bases. The CDR3 region has the DNA TGTGCCAGCAGCTTTACCGGGACAGGGTACGGATGGCACACTGAAGCTTTCTTT. Translating it yields CASSFTGTGYGWHTEAFF.

The sample holds a few counts of this clone. V and J are TRBV7-7 and TRBJ1-1; D gene ambiguous. In germline, CDR1 is SSHAT, CDR2 FNYEAQ (reference sequence). This CDR3 is built from 17 residues. V was clipped by 5 bases and J by 3 bases, with 22 bases between them. CDR3 coding DNA: TGTGCCAGCAGCCCCGAGGCGGGCGGCGGATGGGACACTGAAGCTTTCTTT. Protein product: CASSPEAGGGWDTEAFF. Full variable domain (remainder filled in from reference TRBV7-7 and TRBJ1-1): GAGVSQSPRYKVTKRGQDVTLRCDPISSHATLYWYQQALGQGPEFLTYFNYEAQPDKSGLPSDRFSAERPEGSISTLTIQRTEQRDSAMYRCASSPEAGGGWDTEAFFGQGTRLTVV.

This clone was seen just once. The rearrangement joins TRBV7-2 to TRBJ1-1; tentative D call: TRBD1 (6 bases). Germline V gene data show CDR1 as SGHTA and CDR2 as FQGNSA. With 5 bases removed from V and 2 bases from J, the gap between germline ends came to 12 bases. The CDR3 is made up of 14 amino acids. CDR3 bases: TGTGCCAGCAGCCGTCGACAGGTAAACACTGAAGCTTTCTTT. It yields the protein CASSRRQVNTEAFF.

The rearrangement uses TRBV6-5 and TRBJ1-6; perhaps TRBD1 as D (5 bases). V lost 3 bases and J 8 bases, leaving 14 bases between the germline ends. Looked up from germline, CDR1 is MNHEY and CDR2 is SVGAGI. CDR3 length: 15 residues. As DNA, the CDR3 is TGTGCCAGCAGTTATGATTGGCAGGGATATTCACCCCTCCACTTT. This gives the protein CASSYDWQGYSPLHF.

In regard to this clone: At one end, the junction sequence differs from germline, possibly due to a read error. The chain links TRBV13 to TRBJ2-2, with D perhaps matching TRBD2 (7 bases). The CDR3 spans 15 residues. Germline CDR1 is PRHDT and CDR2 is FYEKMQ (reference sequence). The CDR3 DNA sequence: TGTGCCAGCACCTTATGGCGGGGGCCCCCCGGGGAGCTGTTTTTT. Translated, it gives CASTLWRGPPGELFF.

The rearrangement links TRBV18 to TRBJ2-7, with a weak D call TRBD1 (6 bases). V lost 0 bases and J lost 6, with 15 bases in between. Germline CDR1 reads KGHSH; CDR2 reads LQKENI. This CDR3 comprises 15 residues. CDR3 nucleotide sequence: TGTGCCAGCTCACCACCCTCGGGACAATTATCCGAGCAGTACTTC. It translates to CASSPPSGQLSEQYF.

This chain connects TRBV6-1 to TRBJ1-5; no definite D call. The CDR3 is 13 amino acids. Germline V gene sequence: CDR1 MNHNS, CDR2 SASEGT. V was shortened by 2 bases and J by 5 bases, with 7 bases between the two germline ends. The CDR3 here is CASSEYRDQPQHF. DNA for the CDR3: TGTGCCAGCAGTGAATATCGGGATCAGCCCCAGCATTTT.

The chain uses TRBV2 and TRBJ1-5; D is unclear. Trimming left V 4 bases short and J 0 bases short, with 10 bases between. Germline values: CDR1 SNHLY, CDR2 FYNNEI. This CDR3 has 15 residues. The CDR3 reads CASSASVNSNQPQHF. The CDR3 bases are TGTGCCAGCAGTGCCTCGGTCAATAGCAATCAGCCCCAGCATTTT.

This CDR3 reads CASSQGEGRGQNTIYF. In DNA, the CDR3 is TGCGCCAGCAGCCAAGGGGAGGGCAGGGGGCAAAACACCATATATTTT. The rearrangement links TRBV4-1 to TRBJ1-3, with 8 bases that match TRBD1. This CDR3 contains 16 residues. Looked up from germline, CDR1 is MGHRA and CDR2 is YSYEKL. Trimming took 1 base from V and 6 from J; bases not matched to a gene: 8.

The chain carries TRBV15 and TRBJ2-7; tentative D call: TRBD2 (5 bases). V was cut by 0 bases and J by 2 bases, with 14 bases left in between. The CDR3 is made up of 16 amino acids. Germline V gene lookup returns CDR1 LNHNV and CDR2 YYDKDF (reference sequence). CDR3 nucleotides: TGTGCCACCAGCAGAGATAGAGGACTCGTAGCCTACGAGCAGTACTTC. It yields the protein CATSRDRGLVAYEQYF.

This clone has just a few counts. The rearrangement joins TRBV7-2 to TRBJ1-5; D is uncertain. Germline assignment: CDR1 SGHTA and CDR2 FQGNSA. The CDR3 sequence is 14 residues long. Deletions cut 1 base from V and 6 bases from J, with 10 bases between. The DNA for the CDR3 is TGTGCCAGCAGCTTAGATGGTGGAGGTCAGCCCCAGCATTTT. Translated: CASSLDGGGQPQHF.

The J gene is TRBJ1-5, the V gene TRBV2, with D unclear. The germline V and J ends were trimmed by 1 base and 5 bases, with 15 bases remaining between them. Germline CDR1 reads SNHLY; CDR2 reads FYNNEI. The CDR3 length is 16 residues. In DNA, the CDR3 is TGTGCCAGCAGTGAAGTAGCGCGGGGTTTTTATCAGCCCCAGCATTTT. Its protein product is CASSEVARGFYQPQHF.

This clone was counted a few times. The J gene is TRBJ2-7, the V gene TRBV5-1; a possible D gene is TRBD2 (6 bases). CDR3 length: 15 amino acids. The V gene lost 0 bases and the J gene lost 4 bases, with 14 bases spanning the gap. Germline CDR1 and CDR2: SGHRS and YFSETQ. The CDR3, as DNA: TGCGCCAGCAGCTTGGGAGGGAGGACGGGTTACGAGCAGTACTTC. Amino acids: CASSLGGRTGYEQYF.